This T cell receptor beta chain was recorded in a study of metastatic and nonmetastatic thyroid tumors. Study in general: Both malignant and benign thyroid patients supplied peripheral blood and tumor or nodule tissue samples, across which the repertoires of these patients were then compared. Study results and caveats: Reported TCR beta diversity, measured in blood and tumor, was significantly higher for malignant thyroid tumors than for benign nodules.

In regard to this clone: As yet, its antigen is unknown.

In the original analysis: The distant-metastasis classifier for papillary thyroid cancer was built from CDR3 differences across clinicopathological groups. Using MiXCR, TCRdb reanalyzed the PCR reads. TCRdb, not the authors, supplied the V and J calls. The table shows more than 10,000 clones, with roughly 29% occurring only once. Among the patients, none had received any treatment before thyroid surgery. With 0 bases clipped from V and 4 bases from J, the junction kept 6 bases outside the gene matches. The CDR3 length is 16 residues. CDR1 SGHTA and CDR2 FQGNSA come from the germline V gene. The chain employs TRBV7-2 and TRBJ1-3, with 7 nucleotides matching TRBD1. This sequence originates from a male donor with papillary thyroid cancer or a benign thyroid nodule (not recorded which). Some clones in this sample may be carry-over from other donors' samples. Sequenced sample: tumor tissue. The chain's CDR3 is CASSLAQNRGGNTIYF. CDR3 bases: TGTGCCAGCAGCTTAGCGCAGAACAGGGGAGGAAACACCATATATTTT.